This T cell receptor (beta chain) was captured by sequencing in a study of blood T cell repertoires in COVID-19. Clones were read by immunoSEQ multiplex PCR, and TCRdb kept only the in-frame ones, dropping some. The sample holds 410,000 or so clones; around nine tenths are singletons and the top ten take roughly 1.4%. Trimming removed 4 bases at V and 6 bases at J, with 16 bases between. The germline CDR1 and CDR2 sequences are MGHRA and YSYEKL. There are 16 residues in the CDR3. The rearrangement links TRBV4-1 to TRBJ1-6; tentatively, D is TRBD1 (6 bases). The source is a woman in her thirties or forties with COVID-19, enrolled during active disease. The sample consisted of peripheral blood. CDR3 coding DNA: TGCGCCAGCAGCCCCCGACAGGCATCAATTAATTCACCCCTCCACTTT. This codes for CASSPRQASINSPLHF.